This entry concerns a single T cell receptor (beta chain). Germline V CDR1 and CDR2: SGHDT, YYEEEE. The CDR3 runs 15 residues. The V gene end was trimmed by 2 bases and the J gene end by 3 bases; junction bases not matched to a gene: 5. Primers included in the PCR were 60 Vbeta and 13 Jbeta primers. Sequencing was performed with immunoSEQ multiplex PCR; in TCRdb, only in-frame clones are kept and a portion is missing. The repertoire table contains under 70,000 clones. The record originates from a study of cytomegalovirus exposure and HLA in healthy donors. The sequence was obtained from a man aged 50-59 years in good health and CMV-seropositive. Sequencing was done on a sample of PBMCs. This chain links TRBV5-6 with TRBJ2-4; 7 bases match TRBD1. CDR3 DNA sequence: TGTGCCAGCAGCTTAAAGGGGGCGGGCAAAAACATTCAGTACTTC. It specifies CASSLKGAGKNIQYF.